This TCR beta chain was documented in a study of vaccination and CD4 T cells after COVID-19 (dated by TCRdb to between 2021 and 2023). With respect to the entire study: Every convalescent patient had a positive nasal swab PCR test for SARS-CoV-2, with mild disease in about 9 patients and severe disease in one. In the convalescent cohort there were six males and four females, among whom were two Hispanic individuals, seven Caucasians, two Asians and one multiracial person. Participants got two doses of the Pfizer-BioNTech BNT162b2 vaccine (n=8) or two doses of the Moderna mRNA-1273 vaccine (n=2). Post-COVID blood samples were collected from convalescent patients a median of approximately 100 days after diagnosis, with a range of roughly 30 to 170 days. Post-vaccine blood samples were collected a median of approximately 77 days after the second vaccine dose, ranging from roughly 13 to 250 days. For stimulating the cultures, overlapping spike peptide pools were used, derived from SARS-CoV-2 as well as from the common cold coronaviruses HCoV-NL63, HCoV-OC43 and HCoV-229E. Control cultures used a CEFX viral epitope pool as positive control, an HIV-1 Nef peptide pool as negative control, or no peptide. In ten to eleven COVID-19 convalescent patients and several infection-naive healthy vaccine recipients, researchers compared the spike-specific CD4+ TCR repertoire from before mRNA vaccination with the repertoire from after. On the study overall, not on this receptor specifically: Of the vaccine-specific clones found in convalescent patients, nearly all (304 of 307) were mono-reactive for SARS-CoV-2 spike instead of being cross-reactive with common cold coronaviruses. Among the post-vaccine SARS-CoV-2-reactive clones in convalescent patients, a median approximately 90% showed up only after vaccination, which suggests vaccine-specific priming. The study included relatively few convalescent patients and did not analyze early timepoints after natural infection. An increase in the median number of SARS-CoV-2-reactive clonotypes from 20 to 25 after infection to a few dozen after vaccination was observed, but the change was not found to be significant.

As regards this clonotype: Its antigen has not been determined. The sample holds no much larger clone one base away, and base qualities are not on file.

The library was prepared using PCR. DNA from cultured CD4+ T cells was subjected to TCR sequencing with the Oncomine TCR Beta short-read assay at the Johns Hopkins FTIC core. The QIAamp micro DNA kit was used to extract genomic DNA from the cultured CD4+ T cells. Oncomine TCR Beta libraries from cultured CD4+ T cells were pooled with unique dual indexes and sequenced on an Illumina iSeq 100. The study's processing was this. Non-productive sequences were removed, and CDR3s not starting with C, not ending with F or W, or shorter than 7 amino acids were discarded. The MANAFEST web application identified antigen-specific clonotypes by comparing peptide-stimulated wells against reference wells and other culture wells. Positive clones required FDR below 0.05, an odds ratio above 5, and productive frequency above 0.1% in at least two of three replicate wells. A clonotype counted as cross-reactive if it showed significant expansion both in the SARS-CoV-2 spike wells and in at least one common cold coronavirus spike condition. Levenshtein distances (stringdist) and unrooted phylogenetic trees (ape) in R version 3.6.1 were used to assess CDR3 homology. TCRdb redid the processing of the public reads, applying fastp at Q25 and MiXCR, and retained in-frame beta chains. Each record represents a unique CDR3 protein, reported with the most common genes and DNA among its rows. The V and J calls reflect TCRdb's pipeline rather than the authors' work. The sample table records 13,000 or so distinct CDR3 sequences; 40% to 65% of these occur just once. The ten biggest clones cover 15% to 19% of the sample.

According to the germline V gene, CDR1 reads SNHLY and CDR2 reads FYNNEI. The CDR3 has 15 amino acids, counting the end cysteine and phenylalanine. The DNA shown is the 45-base CDR3, in frame from base 1. The V and J ends are trimmed by 6 bases and 4 bases, leaving 15 bases between them. Taken with the paper, the label for treatment or condition translates to: approximately 9-day PBMC culture with coronavirus spike peptide pools or control peptides (ViraFEST assay). The study used the ViraFEST assay, which expanded antigen-specific T cells with peptide pools and then identified expanded clonotypes by TCR sequencing. The convalescent patients' positive SARS-CoV-2 PCR tests fell between March and December 2020, which was before the Alpha, Beta and Delta variants emerged in the United States. Each well held around 2.1 million PBMCs cultured with approximately 9.2 ug/ml peptide pools in IMDM containing approximately 4.8% human AB serum and 7.5 to 10 IU/ml IL-2. On days 3 and 7, half of the culture medium was replaced with fresh IL-2-containing medium. Once the cells had been in culture for over 9 days, the EasySep CD4+ T cell isolation kit was used to isolate CD4+ T cells by negative selection. Ficoll-Paque Plus gradient centrifugation was used to isolate PBMCs from whole blood, and the isolated PBMCs were then either used fresh or cryopreserved at -140C. In general, triplicate wells were set up for every culture condition.

Sequenced: CD4+ T cells from blood, cultured in vitro. The sequence links TRBV2 to TRBJ2-2; the D gene could be either TRBD1 or TRBD2, each agreeing at 5 bases. The sequence came from a human donor who had recovered from COVID-19. The nucleotide sequence is given as TGTGCCAGCAGCGAGGGGTACTCCTCCACCGGGGAGCTGTTTTTT. The resulting protein is CASSEGYSSTGELFF.